Below are 22 T cell receptor beta chains sequenced from a single sample in a study of T cell responses to AZD1222 COVID-19 vaccine. The assay was immunoSEQ multiplex PCR, and TCRdb's table has in-frame clones only and misses some. The table includes 40,000 to 45,000 clones, about 80% detected once. Sequenced material: peripheral blood, taken 28 days after the second dose of the MenACWY control vaccine. The receptors derive from an adult who received the MenACWY meningococcal vaccine as a control.

Points on this clone: Other DNA sequences in this specimen translate into the identical CDR3. The V call is TRBV6-5, the J call TRBJ2-6; the D is unclear. The CDR3 length is 14 residues. The germline gives CDR1 MNHEY, CDR2 SVGAGI. Trimming removed 7 bases from V and 4 bases from J, with 11 bases in between. The CDR3 sequence is CASTQGSGANVLTF. The CDR3 DNA is TGTGCCAGCACCCAAGGGTCCGGGGCCAACGTCCTGACTTTC.

This clone was detected once. The gene calls are TRBV2 and TRBJ2-6, with TRBD1 matching over 10 bases. V shed 7 bases and J 5 bases; nucleotides not matched to a gene: 5. CDR1 SNHLY and CDR2 FYNNEI come from the germline V gene. This CDR3 contains 15 residues. Here the CDR3 reads CASTNDRGRANVLTF. The CDR3 DNA is TGTGCCAGCACAAACGACAGGGGGCGGGCCAACGTCCTGACTTTC.

The chain couples TRBV9 to TRBJ2-3; D not resolved. This CDR3 has 16 residues. V was pared by 4 bases and J by 1 base, with 16 bases between. CDR1 and CDR2 from the germline V gene are SGDLS and YYNGEE. The CDR3 here is CASSPRTGARTDTQYF. In DNA form, the CDR3 reads TGTGCCAGCAGCCCCCGCACCGGCGCGCGCACAGATACGCAGTATTTT.

The V gene is TRBV19, the J gene TRBJ1-2; TRBD1 matches 12 bases. The CDR3 covers 16 residues. CDR1 is LNHDA, CDR2 SQIVND, per germline (reference sequence). V lost 3 bases and J lost 6; bases outside the gene matches: 8. The CDR3 spells CASSMEPGQGAHGYTF. DNA of the CDR3: TGTGCCAGTAGTATGGAGCCGGGACAGGGGGCTCATGGCTACACCTTC.

The genes are TRBV2 and TRBJ1-5; TRBD1 aligns across 10 bases. The CDR3 covers 15 residues. Germline V gene data show CDR1 as SNHLY and CDR2 as FYNNEI. Trimming removed 6 bases from V and 1 base from J; junction bases left unmatched: 3. The CDR3 coding sequence is TGTGCCAGCAGAAGACAGGGGGCGAGCAATCAGCCCCAGCATTTT. Its translation is CASRRQGASNQPQHF.

This clone came up a few times. J is TRBJ1-1 and V is TRBV5-1, with a tentative D call TRBD1 (5 bases). Germline CDR1 and CDR2: SGHRS and YFSETQ. This CDR3 has 18 residues. V dropped 0 bases and J dropped 6 bases, with 24 bases sitting between them. CDR3: CASSLAFPLQAGNAEAFF. The CDR3 region has the DNA TGCGCCAGCAGCTTGGCCTTTCCCCTACAGGCAGGTAACGCTGAAGCTTTCTTT.

The chain is built from TRBV10-2 and TRBJ1-6; D is possibly TRBD1 (5 bases). The CDR3 is 15 amino acids. Germline values: CDR1 WSHSY, CDR2 SAAADI. Deletions cut 3 bases from V and 14 bases from J, with 20 bases between. The CDR3 DNA follows: TGCGCCAGCAGTGATAATACAGGCCTAATTTTGGCCCTCCACTTT. Residues: CASSDNTGLILALHF.

This clone was seen a single time. The DNA of the CDR3 is TGTGCCAGCAGCTTAGACCCCGGGAATTCCATCTATGGCTACACCTTC. Its protein product is CASSLDPGNSIYGYTF. This chain connects TRBV7-2 to TRBJ1-2; D ambiguous. The CDR3 spans 16 residues. Trimming stripped 1 base from V and 4 bases from J, with 16 bases between. Germline CDR1 is SGHTA and CDR2 is FQGNSA. The full variable domain, rest sourced from reference TRBV7-2 and TRBJ1-2, is GAGVSQSPSNKVTEKGKDVELRCDPISGHTALYWYRQSLGQGLEFLIYFQGNSAPDKSGLPSDRFSAERTGGSVSTLTIQRTQQEDSAVYLCASSLDPGNSIYGYTFGSGTRLTVV.

The V gene is TRBV7-2, the J gene TRBJ2-3; no definite D call. The CDR3 is 11 residues long. Trimming shortened V by 7 bases and J by 4 bases, and 6 bases separated the two germline ends. The germline V gene has CDR1 SGHTA and CDR2 FQGNSA. CDR3 sequence reads: CASTRADTQYF. The CDR3, as DNA: TGTGCCAGCACCCGGGCAGATACGCAGTATTTT.

This clone has a single count. The chain joins TRBV5-1 to TRBJ2-2; 14 nucleotides align to TRBD2. Germline V gene lookup returns CDR1 SGHRS and CDR2 YFSETQ. V shed 3 bases, J shed 4 bases, and the junction held 2 bases outside the gene matches. This CDR3 comprises 16 residues. CDR3 sequence reads: CASSSGLAGGTGELFF. DNA of the CDR3: TGCGCCAGCAGCTCCGGACTAGCGGGGGGCACCGGGGAGCTGTTTTTT.

This clone was seen a few times. The chain couples TRBV12-5 to TRBJ2-3; D is possibly TRBD1 (6 bases). The CDR3 runs 13 residues. Per germline, CDR1 LGHNT and CDR2 FRNRAP. V gave up 6 bases and J gave up 2 bases, with 9 bases separating them. CDR3 in DNA: TGTGCTAGTGGATACAGGGACACAGATACGCAGTATTTT. Its protein is CASGYRDTDTQYF.

The chain has TRBV11-2 and TRBJ2-1; weak D call: TRBD2 (5 bases). Germline V gene sequence: CDR1 SGHAT, CDR2 FQNNGV. Trimming pared 1 base from V and 10 bases from J, leaving 11 bases between. The CDR3 has 13 residues. The CDR3, as DNA: TGTGCCAGCAGCTTAGGGGGAGCGGAAGAGCAGTTCTTC. The encoded protein is CASSLGGAEEQFF.

This sequence joins TRBV28 and TRBJ1-2, with 7 bases lining up with TRBD1. Per germline, CDR1 MDHEN and CDR2 SYDVKM. CDR3 length equals 16 residues. The ends lost 5 bases at V and 4 bases at J; junction bases unmatched: 13. The CDR3 nucleotides read TGTGCCAGCAGTAAATACAGGGGAAAGGAGGCCTATGGCTACACCTTC. Its translation is CASSKYRGKEAYGYTF.

The chain couples TRBV3-1 (or the pseudogene TRBV3-2) to TRBJ2-7; 8 bases line up with TRBD2. The junction had 9 bases not matched to a gene; V was cut back by 6 bases and J by 5 bases. The V gene's germline CDR1 is LGHDT and CDR2 YNNKEL (reference sequence). The CDR3 runs to 14 residues. The CDR3 DNA follows: TGTGCCAGCAGTTCAAGCGGGAGAGGCAACGAGCAGTACTTC. Translation gives CASSSSGRGNEQYF.

V gene TRBV5-6 combines with J gene TRBJ1-5; 12 bases agree with TRBD1. Trimming removed 1 base from V and 7 bases from J; junction bases left unmatched: 6. Germline V gene lookup returns CDR1 SGHDT and CDR2 YYEEEE. The CDR3 contains 16 residues. In DNA, the CDR3 is TGTGCCAGCAGCTTGCTGGGACAGGGGGCGGGACAGCCCCAGCATTTT. Its translation: CASSLLGQGAGQPQHF.

The table lists this clone with a count of one. The chain recombines TRBV2 with TRBJ1-1; 7 bases are a match to TRBD1. Germline values: CDR1 SNHLY, CDR2 FYNNEI. The CDR3 loop spans 18 amino acids. The V gene end was trimmed by 2 bases and the J gene end by 2 bases; junction bases not matched to a gene: 14. CDR3 bases: TGTGCCAGCAGTGAAAGGGGGCAGGAAGGGGCCGTAAACACTGAAGCTTTCTTT. Its translation is CASSERGQEGAVNTEAFF.

V usage is TRBV20-1 and J usage is TRBJ2-7; perhaps TRBD2 as D (6 bases). V was pared by 3 bases and J by 7 bases, with 19 bases between. CDR1 is DFQATT, CDR2 SNEGSKA, per germline (reference sequence). This CDR3 region has 14 residues. The CDR3 DNA sequence: TGCAGTGCTAGTATGCGGGGCCCCCCTAAGGAGCAGTACGTC. The encoded protein is CSASMRGPPKEQYV.

The chain has TRBV5-1 and TRBJ1-2; D unclear. This CDR3 has 14 amino acids. Trimming shortened V by 0 bases and J by 2 bases, and 8 bases separated the two germline ends. Germline CDR1 SGHRS, CDR2 YFSETQ. The CDR3 bases are TGCGCCAGCAGCTTGGGGACGATGAACTATGGCTACACCTTC. This encodes CASSLGTMNYGYTF.

The chain is built from TRBV7-8 and TRBJ1-6; maybe TRBD1 (5 bases). Germline CDR1 SGHVS, CDR2 FQNEAQ. V was shortened by 1 base and J by 7 bases, with 11 bases between the two germline ends. The CDR3 has 15 residues. CDR3 sequence reads: CASSLEGRLNSPLHF. CDR3 coding DNA: TGTGCCAGCAGCTTAGAGGGACGGCTAAATTCACCCCTCCACTTT.

The rearrangement joins TRBV14 to TRBJ2-1; 12 bases map to TRBD2. Germline values: CDR1 SGHDN, CDR2 FVKESK. J lost 2 bases, V lost 4 bases, and 3 bases had no gene match. The CDR3 consists of 16 residues. The CDR3 DNA is TGTGCCAGCAGCCCTAGCGGGAGGGGTACCTACAATGAGCAGTTCTTC. Translating it yields CASSPSGRGTYNEQFF.

J is TRBJ1-2 and V is TRBV28; D gene unclear. CDR3 length equals 14 residues. The V gene's germline CDR1 is MDHEN and CDR2 SYDVKM. V was pared by 6 bases and J by 4 bases, with 15 bases between. The CDR3 here is CASRLSAVGYGYTF. In DNA, the CDR3 is TGTGCCAGCAGGCTGTCGGCAGTGGGCTATGGCTACACCTTC.

V is TRBV3-1 (or the pseudogene TRBV3-2) and J is TRBJ2-7; D not resolved. CDR1 is LGHDT, CDR2 YNNKEL, per germline (reference sequence). The length of the CDR3 is 15 residues. Trimming took 4 bases from V and 3 from J, leaving 16 bases between them. The CDR3 DNA sequence: TGTGCCAGCAGCCGACGACGCGGCCCCGACTACGAGCAGTACTTC. This encodes CASSRRRGPDYEQYF.